Each of the 27 T cell receptor beta chains below was sequenced from the same sample in a study of T cell changes during pregnancy in multiple sclerosis. Measured with immunoSEQ multiplex PCR; TCRdb has only the in-frame clones, and not every one. The data contain tens of thousands of clones, around 88% of them singletons. The input for sequencing was CD4+ T cells from peripheral blood mononuclear cells, taken in the first trimester of pregnancy. The receptors shown here come from a female donor in good health, enrolled as a control in a pregnancy study.

The chain joins TRBV10-3 to TRBJ1-5, with D tentatively TRBD1 (5 bases). V was pared by 6 bases and J by 3 bases, with 12 bases between. CDR1 is ENHRY and CDR2 is SYGVKD in the germline V gene. CDR3 length: 14 residues. In nucleotides, the CDR3 is TGTGCCATCAGCCAGGGAACAAACAATCAGCCCCAGCATTTT. As protein: CAISQGTNNQPQHF.

The rearrangement uses TRBV6-1 and TRBJ2-7, with 8 nucleotides matching TRBD1. Trimming cost V 1 base and J 2 bases; bases outside gene matches: 7. CDR1 MNHNS and CDR2 SASEGT come from the germline V gene. The length of the CDR3 is 16 residues. CDR3 sequence: CASSEVGRGRAYEQYF. CDR3 DNA: TGTGCCAGCAGTGAAGTAGGCAGGGGGCGAGCCTACGAGCAGTACTTC.

The chain combines TRBV5-5 with TRBJ1-2, with D perhaps matching TRBD1 (6 bases). The CDR3 is 14 amino acids. Germline lookup yields CDR1 SGHKS and CDR2 YYEKEE (reference sequence). V was trimmed by 3 bases and J by 4 bases, leaving 13 bases between them. The CDR3, as DNA: TGTGCCAGCAGCTCGACAGGCAATCCCTATGGCTACACCTTC. Translated: CASSSTGNPYGYTF. Full variable domain (missing parts from reference TRBV5-5 and TRBJ1-2): DAGVTQSPTHLIKTRGQQVTLRCSPISGHKSVSWYQQVLGQGPQFIFQYYEKEERGRGNFPDRFSARQFPNYSSELNVNALLLGDSALYLCASSSTGNPYGYTFGSGTRLTVV.

V and J are TRBV18 and TRBJ1-2; D is possibly TRBD1 (5 bases). Between the trimmed V and J ends, which lost 3 bases and 13 bases, there was a span of 15 bases. The germline gives CDR1 KGHSH, CDR2 LQKENI. This CDR3 is built from 12 residues. The CDR3 nucleotides read TGTGCCAGCTCACCCCAGGGTAAATCTTCCACCTTC. Translated: CASSPQGKSSTF.

The rearrangement joins TRBV7-2 to TRBJ1-6, with TRBD1 identical over 7 bases. Germline V gene sequence: CDR1 SGHTA, CDR2 FQGNSA. Trimming took 5 bases from V and 7 from J; bases not matched to a gene: 5. The CDR3 runs 14 residues. The CDR3 DNA reads as TGTGCCAGCAGCCAGACAGGGAACAATTCACCCCTCCACTTT. It specifies CASSQTGNNSPLHF. The full variable domain, in which reference TRBV7-2 and TRBJ1-6 provide the parts outside the CDR3, is GAGVSQSPSNKVTEKGKDVELRCDPISGHTALYWYRQSLGQGLEFLIYFQGNSAPDKSGLPSDRFSAERTGGSVSTLTIQRTQQEDSAVYLCASSQTGNNSPLHFGNGTRLTVT.

V and J are TRBV4-3 and TRBJ2-2; 7 bases map to TRBD2. J gave up 4 bases and V 0 bases, and 8 bases lay outside the gene matches. CDR1 and CDR2 (germline): LGHNA, YSLEER. The CDR3 loop spans 17 amino acids. The CDR3 nucleotides read TGCGCCAGCAGCCAAGATCTTCCCGGCGGGGGCACCGGGGAGCTGTTTTTT. This sequence encodes CASSQDLPGGGTGELFF.

This clone was recorded once. V and J are TRBV30 and TRBJ1-3, with 8 bases aligning to TRBD1. V was clipped by 2 bases and J by 3 bases; unmatched bases: 9. This CDR3 region has 16 residues. Germline V gene data show CDR1 as GTSNPN and CDR2 as SVGIG (reference sequence). The CDR3: CAWSPSRTGLGNTIYF. The CDR3 DNA sequence: TGTGCCTGGAGTCCCTCCCGGACAGGGCTTGGAAACACCATATATTTT.

The V gene is TRBV2, the J gene TRBJ1-5; 9 bases are shared with TRBD1. The CDR3 runs 14 residues. With V trimmed by 3 bases and J by 5 bases, 2 bases remained unmatched. Germline V gives CDR1 SNHLY, CDR2 FYNNEI. The CDR3 region has the DNA TGTGCCAGCAGTGAGGACAGGGGTGATCAGCCCCAGCATTTT. It encodes CASSEDRGDQPQHF.

The chain employs TRBV7-6 and TRBJ1-4, with D perhaps TRBD1 (6 bases). Germline lookup yields CDR1 SGHVS and CDR2 FNYEAQ. There are 16 residues in the CDR3. Trimming removed 10 bases from V and 7 bases from J, with 25 bases in between. CDR3 protein: CAIPEGGVDGIEKLFF. CDR3 bases: TGTGCCATCCCGGAAGGGGGAGTGGACGGTATTGAAAAACTGTTTTTT.

The chain uses TRBV7-8 and TRBJ2-1; 16 bases are a match to TRBD2. V trimming: 5 bases; J trimming: 2 bases; junction bases outside the gene matches: 6. CDR3 length: 18 residues. Germline CDR1 and CDR2: SGHVS and FQNEAQ. CDR3 protein: CASSLSGTSGGAYNEQFF. The CDR3 nucleotides read TGTGCCAGCAGCCTATCCGGGACTAGCGGGGGGGCCTACAATGAGCAGTTCTTC.

The J gene is TRBJ2-2, the V gene TRBV27, with 11 nucleotides matching TRBD1. The CDR3 is made up of 17 amino acids. The germline CDR1 and CDR2 sequences are MNHEY and SMNVEV (reference sequence). With 3 bases clipped from V and 6 bases from J, the junction kept 9 bases outside the gene matches. CDR3 region: CASSLDAGQGASGELFF. The CDR3 DNA reads as TGTGCCAGCAGTTTGGACGCCGGACAGGGGGCTTCCGGGGAGCTGTTTTTT.

In DNA form, the CDR3 reads TGCAGCGTTAACCGGGGTGGCACCGGGGAGCTGTTTTTT. Translated, it gives CSVNRGGTGELFF. V gene TRBV29-1 combines with J gene TRBJ2-2; D is perhaps TRBD2 (5 bases). Germline V CDR1 and CDR2: SQVTM, ANQGSEA. The CDR3 totals 13 residues. V was trimmed by 5 bases and J by 4 bases, leaving 11 bases between them.

This chain uses TRBV7-3 with TRBJ1-2; maybe TRBD1 (6 bases). CDR3 length: 13 residues. CDR1 SGHTA and CDR2 FQGTGA come from the germline V gene. V was clipped by 3 bases and J by 4 bases, with 9 bases between them. The CDR3 DNA reads as TGTGCCAGCAGCTTTGGCAGGGGCTATGGCTACACCTTC. As protein: CASSFGRGYGYTF.

This chain's CDR3 is CASSRTGWDYGYTF. CDR3 nucleotide sequence: TGTGCCAGCAGCCGGACAGGGTGGGACTATGGCTACACCTTC. The rearrangement links TRBV7-9 to TRBJ1-2; 8 bases line up with TRBD1. The J segment lost 3 bases and the V segment lost 5 bases, leaving 5 bases of the junction unmatched. Germline CDR1 is SEHNR and CDR2 is FQNEAQ (reference sequence). CDR3 size: 14 residues.

The chain couples TRBV19 to TRBJ2-3; 13 bases match TRBD2. The CDR3 spans 15 residues. V lost 10 bases to trimming and J lost 2 bases; unmatched junction nucleotides: 6. Germline CDR1 and CDR2: LNHDA and SQIVND (reference sequence). The DNA for the CDR3 is TGTGCCACCCGGACTAGCGGGGGTTCCACAGATACGCAGTATTTT. Translation gives CATRTSGGSTDTQYF.

The chain employs TRBV5-6 and TRBJ1-5; D is possibly TRBD1 (5 bases). Germline CDR1 reads SGHDT; CDR2 reads YYEEEE. Trimming left V 2 bases short and J 0 bases short, with 9 bases between. The CDR3 spans 15 residues. CDR3 DNA sequence: TGTGCCAGCAGCTTAGGGGCACATAGCAATCAGCCCCAGCATTTT. Encoded protein: CASSLGAHSNQPQHF.

Comments on this clone: The same CDR3 arises from other DNA sequences in this sample as well. The rearrangement uses TRBV6-4 and TRBJ1-1, with 7 bases that match TRBD1. The CDR3 has 13 residues. J lost 2 bases, V lost 6 bases, and 3 bases had no gene match. The germline CDR1 and CDR2 sequences are MRHNA and SNTAGT. CDR3 in DNA: TGTGCCAGCAGCCGACAGGGCAACACTGAAGCTTTCTTT. Translating gives CASSRQGNTEAFF.

The rearrangement uses TRBV15 and TRBJ2-1; 9 nucleotides line up with TRBD1. CDR3 size: 16 residues. The germline V gene has CDR1 LNHNV and CDR2 YYDKDF (reference sequence). The V and J ends lost 1 base and 7 bases, in that order; junction bases with no gene match: 8. CDR3 loop: CATSRAGTGFRNEQFF. For the CDR3, the DNA is TGTGCCACCAGCAGAGCCGGGACAGGGTTTAGGAATGAGCAGTTCTTC.

The chain combines TRBV27 with TRBJ1-2; D ambiguous. Deletions cut 0 bases from V and 5 bases from J, with 13 bases between. This CDR3 region has 15 residues. Germline CDR1 is MNHEY and CDR2 is SMNVEV (reference sequence). CDR3 coding DNA: TGTGCCAGCAGTTTATCCTTCGATAGAGGATATGGCTACACCTTC. Translated: CASSLSFDRGYGYTF.

The chain has TRBV6-1 and TRBJ2-1; D possibly corresponds to TRBD1 (5 bases). Germline V gives CDR1 MNHNS, CDR2 SASEGT. Deletions cut 6 bases from V and 7 bases from J, with 10 bases between. This CDR3 spans 12 amino acids. As DNA, the CDR3 is TGTGCCAGCAGGACAGTGGTTAATGAGCAGTTCTTC. Amino acids: CASRTVVNEQFF.

The chain recombines TRBV7-2 with TRBJ1-2; D is uncertain. Germline V CDR1 and CDR2: SGHTA, FQGNSA. Between the trimmed V and J ends, which lost 1 base and 1 base, there was a span of 7 bases. The CDR3 is 14 amino acids. CDR3 in amino acids: CASSLGRVNYGYTF. The DNA of the CDR3 is TGTGCCAGCAGCTTAGGGAGGGTTAACTATGGCTACACCTTC.

The chain combines TRBV21-1 with TRBJ2-7; the table's D call TRBD1 went unverified against the DNA. TRBV21-1 is a known pseudogene. CDR3 length: 14 amino acids. The CDR3 region has the DNA TGTGCCAGCAGCAAATGGGCTCCCTCCTACGAGCAGTACTTC. It encodes CASSKWAPSYEQYF.

The rearrangement uses TRBV5-1 and TRBJ2-1, with TRBD2 matching over 11 bases. This CDR3 contains 16 residues. Trimming at V came to 0 bases and at J to 10 bases, leaving 9 bases not matched to a gene. From germline, CDR1 is SGHRS and CDR2 YFSETQ. As DNA, the CDR3 is TGCGCCAGCAGCTTGGTCACTAGCGGGGGAGTGGGAGAGCAGTTCTTC. Translation gives CASSLVTSGGVGEQFF. The entire variable domain, with the rest obtained from reference TRBV5-1 and TRBJ2-1, is as follows: KAGVTQTPRYLIKTRGQQVTLSCSPISGHRSVSWYQQTPGQGLQFLFEYFSETQRNKGNFPGRFSGRQFSNSRSEMNVSTLELGDSALYLCASSLVTSGGVGEQFFGPGTRLTVL.

This clone appeared once. The chain links TRBV7-2 to TRBJ1-3; D ambiguous. The V end was cut by 5 bases, the J end by 0 bases, with 14 bases between. This CDR3 has 16 amino acids. CDR1 is SGHTA and CDR2 is FQGNSA in the germline V gene. CDR3 protein: CASSILSSNSGNTIYF. CDR3 nucleotides: TGTGCCAGCAGCATCCTTAGCAGTAACTCTGGAAACACCATATATTTT.

This chain links TRBV4-3 with TRBJ1-5; D is uncertain. Trimming removed 0 bases from V and 4 bases from J, with 16 bases in between. Germline V lookup: CDR1 LGHNA, CDR2 YSLEER. This CDR3 has 17 residues. The CDR3 DNA sequence: TGCGCCAGCAGCCAAGATCTCCCAAGGGCGGGGAATCAGCCCCAGCATTTT. It encodes CASSQDLPRAGNQPQHF.

This chain connects TRBV29-1 to TRBJ2-7; 14 positions agree with TRBD2. CDR3 size: 17 residues. The V gene's germline CDR1 is SQVTM and CDR2 ANQGSEA. J gave up 0 bases and V 4 bases, and 8 bases lay outside the gene matches. CDR3 sequence: CSVGGLAGGLSSYEQYF. The DNA of the CDR3 is TGCAGCGTTGGCGGACTAGCGGGGGGCCTCAGCTCCTACGAGCAGTACTTC.

The genes are TRBV5-1 and TRBJ2-3; TRBD1 might be the D (6 bases). The germline V gene has CDR1 SGHRS and CDR2 YFSETQ. CDR3 length equals 15 residues. V was shortened by 4 bases and J by 0 bases, with 12 bases between the two germline ends. CDR3 region: CASSQDSPSTDTQYF. The CDR3 coding sequence is TGCGCCAGCAGCCAGGACAGTCCTAGCACAGATACGCAGTATTTT.